The 3 T cell receptor beta chains below were found in one sample sequenced in a study of Graves' ophthalmopathy and Graves' hyperthyroidism. As the template, RNA transcripts were used to amplify TCR beta CDR3 regions. The first-round RT-PCR employed HTBI primers together with the Qiagen OneStep RT-PCR kit. A multiplex PCR was then performed as the second round. TCRdb reprocessed the multiplex PCR reads with MiXCR, giving one entry per CDR3 protein. Here the sample spans roughly 1.1 million distinct CDR3 sequences, about two fifths being singletons. Sequencing was carried out using peripheral blood or thyroid tissue (not recorded which). The receptors come from an adult man with Graves' hyperthyroidism.

This clonotype came up many times. The gene calls are TRBV7-8 and TRBJ1-5; no firm D call. The CDR3 totals 14 residues. Deletions cut 0 bases from V and 3 bases from J, with 6 bases between. Per germline, CDR1 SGHVS and CDR2 FQNEAQ. The CDR3 loop reads CASSLAPYNQPQHF. The CDR3 region has the DNA TGTGCCAGCAGCTTAGCCCCGTACAATCAGCCCCAGCATTTT.

This clonotype was detected ten times or more. The V and J genes are TRBV11-2 and TRBJ2-7; 10 bases map to TRBD1. V shed 5 bases and J 5 bases; nucleotides not matched to a gene: 3. The CDR3 length is 13 residues. Looked up from germline, CDR1 is SGHAT and CDR2 is FQNNGV. The CDR3 protein is CASSRDRGHEQYF. For the CDR3, the DNA is TGTGCCAGCAGCAGGGACAGGGGCCACGAGCAGTACTTC.

Concerning this clonotype itself: A much larger clone is a single base away; this may be a read error. As the CDR3 is not closed by the conserved phenylalanine or tryptophan, this likely results from a read error. The DNA of the CDR3 is TGTGCCAGCAGCTCTACCCAAGGAGAGACCCAGTACTCC. Its translation: CASSSTQGETQYS. The V and J genes are TRBV7-3 and TRBJ2-5; no firm D call. V was trimmed by 4 bases and J by 4 bases, leaving 10 bases between them. Germline V lookup: CDR1 SGHTA, CDR2 FQGTGA. The CDR3 has 13 residues.